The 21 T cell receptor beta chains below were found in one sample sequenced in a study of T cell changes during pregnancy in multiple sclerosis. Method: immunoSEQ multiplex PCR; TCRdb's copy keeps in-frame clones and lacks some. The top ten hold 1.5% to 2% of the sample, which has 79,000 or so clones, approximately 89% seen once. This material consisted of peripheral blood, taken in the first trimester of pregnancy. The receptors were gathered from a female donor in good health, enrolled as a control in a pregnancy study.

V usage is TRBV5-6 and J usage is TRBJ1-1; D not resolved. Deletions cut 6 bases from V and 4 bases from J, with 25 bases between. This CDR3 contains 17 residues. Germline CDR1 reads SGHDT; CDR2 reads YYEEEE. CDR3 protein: CASTRRESARSGTEAFF. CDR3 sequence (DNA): TGTGCCAGCACCCGCCGGGAAAGTGCTAGGTCAGGCACTGAAGCTTTCTTT.

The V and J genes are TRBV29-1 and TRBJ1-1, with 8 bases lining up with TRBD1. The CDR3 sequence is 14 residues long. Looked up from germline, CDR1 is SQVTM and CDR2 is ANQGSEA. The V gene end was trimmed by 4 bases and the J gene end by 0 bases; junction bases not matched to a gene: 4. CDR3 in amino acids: CSVGPGQVNTEAFF. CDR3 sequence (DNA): TGCAGCGTTGGGCCGGGACAGGTGAACACTGAAGCTTTCTTT.

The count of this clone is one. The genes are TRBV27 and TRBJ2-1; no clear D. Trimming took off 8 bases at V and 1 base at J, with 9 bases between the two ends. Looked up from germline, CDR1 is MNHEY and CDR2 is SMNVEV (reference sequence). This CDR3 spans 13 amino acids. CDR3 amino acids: CASAVRSYNEQFF. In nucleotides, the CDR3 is TGTGCCAGCGCTGTCCGGTCCTACAATGAGCAGTTCTTC.

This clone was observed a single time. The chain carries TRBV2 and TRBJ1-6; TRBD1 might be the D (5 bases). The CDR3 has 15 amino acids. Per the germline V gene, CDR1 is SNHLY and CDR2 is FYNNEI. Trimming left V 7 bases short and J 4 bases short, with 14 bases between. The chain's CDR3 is CASKVRQGYNSPLHF. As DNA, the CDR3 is TGTGCCAGCAAAGTGAGGCAGGGTTATAATTCACCCCTCCACTTT.

CDR3 sequence reads: CASNLAWGANTGELFF. The CDR3 DNA is TGCGCCAGCAACCTAGCTTGGGGGGCGAACACCGGGGAGCTGTTTTTT. The J gene is TRBJ2-2, the V gene TRBV4-1, with TRBD2 as a possible D gene (6 bases). The germline V and J ends were trimmed by 7 bases and 0 bases, with 15 bases remaining between them. This CDR3 is built from 16 residues. CDR1 and CDR2 (germline): MGHRA, YSYEKL.

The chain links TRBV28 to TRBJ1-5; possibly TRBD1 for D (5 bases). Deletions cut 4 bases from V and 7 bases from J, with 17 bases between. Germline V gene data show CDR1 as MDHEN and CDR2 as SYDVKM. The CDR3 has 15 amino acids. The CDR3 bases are TGTGCCAGCAGTTCGCCCGGGGGTCTGGGGCAGCCCCAGCATTTT. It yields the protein CASSSPGGLGQPQHF.

The CDR3 is CASSVTGDNSPLHF. For the CDR3, the DNA is TGTGCCAGCAGTGTAACAGGTGATAATTCACCCCTCCACTTT. V and J are TRBV2 and TRBJ1-6; D perhaps matches TRBD1 (5 bases). CDR3 length: 14 residues. From germline, CDR1 is SNHLY and CDR2 FYNNEI. V was shortened by 4 bases and J by 5 bases, with 9 bases between the two germline ends. The whole variable domain, filled in from reference TRBV2 and TRBJ1-6, reads EPEVTQTPSHQVTQMGQEVILRCVPISNHLYFYWYRQILGQKVEFLVSFYNNEISEKSEIFDDQFSVERPDGSNFTLKIRSTKLEDSAMYFCASSVTGDNSPLHFGNGTRLTVT.

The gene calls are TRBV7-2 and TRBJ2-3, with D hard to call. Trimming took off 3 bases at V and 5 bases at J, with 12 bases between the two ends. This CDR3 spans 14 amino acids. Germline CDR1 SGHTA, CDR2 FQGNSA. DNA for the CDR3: TGTGCCAGCAGCTTGGCCAGTCTTGGAGATACGCAGTATTTT. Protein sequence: CASSLASLGDTQYF.

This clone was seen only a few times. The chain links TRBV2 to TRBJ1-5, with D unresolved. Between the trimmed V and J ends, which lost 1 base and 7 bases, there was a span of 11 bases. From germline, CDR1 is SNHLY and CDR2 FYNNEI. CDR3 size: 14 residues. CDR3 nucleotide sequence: TGTGCCAGCAGTGAAGGGTCAGTTTGGCAGCCCCAGCATTTT. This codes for CASSEGSVWQPQHF.

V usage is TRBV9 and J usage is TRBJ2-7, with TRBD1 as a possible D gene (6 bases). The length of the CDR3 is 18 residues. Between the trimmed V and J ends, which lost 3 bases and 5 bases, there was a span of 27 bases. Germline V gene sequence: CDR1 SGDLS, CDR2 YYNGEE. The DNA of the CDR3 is TGTGCCAGCAGCGCTGGGACACCCGGGGTAGGGTATCGCGACGAGCAGTACTTC. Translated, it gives CASSAGTPGVGYRDEQYF. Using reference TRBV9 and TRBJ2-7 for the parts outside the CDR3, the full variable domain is DSGVTQTPKHLITATGQRVTLRCSPRSGDLSVYWYQQSLDQGLQFLIQYYNGEERAKGNILERFSAQQFPDLHSELNLSSLELGDSALYFCASSAGTPGVGYRDEQYFGPGTRLTVT.

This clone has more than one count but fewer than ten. The CDR3 nucleotides are TGCGCCAGCAGCCAAGCGTCGGCGACAGGGAAAGAGACCCAGTACTTC. The encoded protein is CASSQASATGKETQYF. This sequence joins TRBV4-1 and TRBJ2-5; 7 positions agree with TRBD1. The germline V gene encodes CDR1 MGHRA and CDR2 YSYEKL. Trimming at V came to 1 base and at J to 3 bases, leaving 8 bases not matched to a gene. The CDR3 length is 16 residues.

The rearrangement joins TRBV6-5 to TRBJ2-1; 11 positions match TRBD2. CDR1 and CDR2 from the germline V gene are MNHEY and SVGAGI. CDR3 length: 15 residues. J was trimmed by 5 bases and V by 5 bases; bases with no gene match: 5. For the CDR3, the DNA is TGTGCCAGCAGTCCCGGGACTAGCGGACACAATGAGCAGTTCTTC. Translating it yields CASSPGTSGHNEQFF.

The CDR3 nucleotides read TGTGCCAGTAGTATTTGGGCCGATTCCTACGAGCAGTACTTC. Translation: CASSIWADSYEQYF. The genes are TRBV19 and TRBJ2-7, with D uncertain. Trimming removed 3 bases from V and 1 base from J, with 10 bases in between. The germline V gene encodes CDR1 LNHDA and CDR2 SQIVND (reference sequence). The CDR3 is made up of 14 amino acids.

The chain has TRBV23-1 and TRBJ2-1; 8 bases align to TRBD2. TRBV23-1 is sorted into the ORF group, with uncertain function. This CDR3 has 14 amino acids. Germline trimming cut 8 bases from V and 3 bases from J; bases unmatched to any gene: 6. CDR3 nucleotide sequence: TGCGCCAGCGCGGCCGGGAGGGTCTACAATGAGCAGTTCTTC. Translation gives CASAAGRVYNEQFF.

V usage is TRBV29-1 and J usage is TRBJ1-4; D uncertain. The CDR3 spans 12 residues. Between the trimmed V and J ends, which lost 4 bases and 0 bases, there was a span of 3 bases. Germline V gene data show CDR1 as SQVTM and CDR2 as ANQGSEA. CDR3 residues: CSVGATNEKLFF. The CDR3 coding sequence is TGCAGCGTTGGAGCAACTAATGAAAAACTGTTTTTT. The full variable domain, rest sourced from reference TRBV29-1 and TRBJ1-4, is SAVISQKPSRDICQRGTSLTIQCQVDSQVTMMFWYRQQPGQSLTLIATANQGSEATYESGFVIDKFPISRPNLTFSTLTVSNMSPEDSSIYLCSVGATNEKLFFGSGTQLSVL.

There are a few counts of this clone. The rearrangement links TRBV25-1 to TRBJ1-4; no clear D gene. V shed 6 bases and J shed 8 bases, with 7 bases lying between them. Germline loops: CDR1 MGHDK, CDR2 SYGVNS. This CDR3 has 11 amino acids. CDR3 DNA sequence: TGTGCCAGCAGGGAGGACGAAAAACTGTTTTTT. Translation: CASREDEKLFF.

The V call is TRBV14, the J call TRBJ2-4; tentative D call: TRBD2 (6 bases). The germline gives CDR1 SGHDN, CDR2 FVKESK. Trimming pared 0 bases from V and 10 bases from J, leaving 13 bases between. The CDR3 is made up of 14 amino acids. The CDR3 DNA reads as TGTGCCAGCAGCCAAGATCTCGCCCGGGGGATTCAGTACTTC. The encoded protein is CASSQDLARGIQYF.

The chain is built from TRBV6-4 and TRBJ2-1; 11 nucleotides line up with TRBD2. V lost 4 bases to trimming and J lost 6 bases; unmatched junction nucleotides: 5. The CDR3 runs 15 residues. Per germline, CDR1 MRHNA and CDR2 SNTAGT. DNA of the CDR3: TGTGCCAGCAGTGGAACTAGCGGGGGTGTCAATGAGCAGTTCTTC. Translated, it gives CASSGTSGGVNEQFF.

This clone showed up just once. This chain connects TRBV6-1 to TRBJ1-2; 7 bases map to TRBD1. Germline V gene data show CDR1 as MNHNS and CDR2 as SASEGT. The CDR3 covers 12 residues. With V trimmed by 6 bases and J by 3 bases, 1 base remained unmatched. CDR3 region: CASRTGDYGYTF. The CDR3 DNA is TGTGCCAGCAGAACAGGGGACTATGGCTACACCTTC.

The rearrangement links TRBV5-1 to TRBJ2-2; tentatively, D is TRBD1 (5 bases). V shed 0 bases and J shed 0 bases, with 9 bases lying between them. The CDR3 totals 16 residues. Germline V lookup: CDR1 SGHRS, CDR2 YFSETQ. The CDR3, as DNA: TGCGCCAGCAGCTTGGGAGCAGGGCCGAACACCGGGGAGCTGTTTTTT. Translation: CASSLGAGPNTGELFF.

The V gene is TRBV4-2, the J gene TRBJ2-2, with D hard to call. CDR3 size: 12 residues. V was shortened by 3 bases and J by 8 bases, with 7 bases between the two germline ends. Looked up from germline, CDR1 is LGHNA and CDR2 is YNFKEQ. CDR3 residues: CASSHLPGELFF. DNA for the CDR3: TGTGCCAGCAGCCATCTACCGGGGGAGCTGTTTTTT.